This T cell receptor beta chain was profiled in a study of blood T cell repertoires in COVID-19. As processed by the authors: For nucleated cells, counts were estimated from reference gene primer amplification. Libraries were prepared by immunoSEQ multiplex PCR; TCRdb keeps only in-frame clonotypes and omits some of them. V, J and clone size are taken as reported in that table, and D and trimming were inferred from the DNA itself. The sample holds 75,000 to 80,000 clones, 65% to 85% seen once. Germline values: CDR1 ENHRY, CDR2 SYGVKD. The CDR3 sequence is 13 residues long. The V and J ends lost 6 bases and 2 bases, in that order; junction bases with no gene match: 4.

The chain employs TRBV10-3 and TRBJ2-7; 7 positions match TRBD1. This TCR derives from a woman in her fifties or sixties with acute or convalescent COVID-19. The sample comprised peripheral blood. In nucleotides, the CDR3 is TGTGCCATCAGGGGTACAGGGGCCTACGAGCAGTACTTC. Translating gives CAIRGTGAYEQYF.